The 26 T cell receptor beta chains given below trace back to one sample, sequenced in a study of T-cell memory formation after mild COVID-19. TCRdb called the 5' RACE reads again in MiXCR, with one record for every CDR3 protein. The repertoire holds hundreds of thousands of distinct CDR3 sequences, roughly an eighth seen once, with 22% in the top ten. The sample comprised PBMCs or a T cell subset sorted from them (not recorded which). Every receptor here comes from a man between 18 and 35 years old who had mild COVID-19 (a few samples of this study predate the infection). Cell type and time point are not known.

The table lists this clonotype with a few counts. V is TRBV5-1 and J is TRBJ1-5; D not certain. The CDR3 runs to 14 residues. Per the germline V gene, CDR1 is SGHRS and CDR2 is YFSETQ. Trimming shortened V by 2 bases and J by 3 bases, and 9 bases separated the two germline ends. CDR3 residues: CASSFGENNQPQHF. The CDR3 DNA follows: TGCGCCAGCAGCTTTGGAGAGAACAATCAGCCCCAGCATTTT. The entire variable domain, with the rest obtained from reference TRBV5-1 and TRBJ1-5, is as follows: KAGVTQTPRYLIKTRGQQVTLSCSPISGHRSVSWYQQTPGQGLQFLFEYFSETQRNKGNFPGRFSGRQFSNSRSEMNVSTLELGDSALYLCASSFGENNQPQHFGDGTRLSIL.

This sequence joins TRBV11-2 and TRBJ2-5, with D possibly being TRBD1 or TRBD2 (5 bases each). The CDR3 consists of 15 residues. Germline lookup yields CDR1 SGHAT and CDR2 FQNNGV. V lost 4 bases to trimming and J lost 0 bases, with 12 bases between them. CDR3 in DNA: TGTGCCAGCAGCTCGGTGGGGGAAGACCAAGAGACCCAGTACTTC. Translated, it gives CASSSVGEDQETQYF. Complete variable domain (other parts from reference TRBV11-2 and TRBJ2-5): EAGVAQSPRYKIIEKRQSVAFWCNPISGHATLYWYQQILGQGPKLLIQFQNNGVVDDSQLPKDRFSAERLKGVDSTLKIQPAKLEDSAVYLCASSSVGEDQETQYFGPGTRLLVL.

The chain links TRBV5-1 to TRBJ1-3, with unresolved D. This CDR3 is 15 amino acids long. The V gene lost 4 bases and the J gene lost 0 bases, with 11 bases spanning the gap. CDR1 and CDR2 from the germline V gene are SGHRS and YFSETQ. Here the CDR3 reads CASSLMTDSGNTIYF. The CDR3 region has the DNA TGCGCCAGCAGCCTGATGACTGACTCTGGAAACACCATATATTTT.

This clonotype appeared a few times. V and J are TRBV4-2 and TRBJ2-3; TRBD2 is a possible D gene (5 bases). V was shortened by 4 bases and J by 6 bases, with 17 bases between the two germline ends. Per the germline V gene, CDR1 is LGHNA and CDR2 is YNFKEQ. The CDR3 is 15 residues long. DNA of the CDR3: TGTGCCAGCAGCCTCGGGGTAGCCGGGGTGGATACGCAGTATTTT. This sequence encodes CASSLGVAGVDTQYF.

The V call is TRBV6-5, the J call TRBJ1-2; D is possibly TRBD1 (5 bases). The CDR3 has 13 amino acids. V lost 2 bases and J 3 bases, leaving 7 bases between the germline ends. CDR1 MNHEY and CDR2 SVGAGI come from the germline V gene. CDR3 residues: CASSYDSHYGYTF. In nucleotides, the CDR3 is TGTGCCAGCAGTTACGACAGCCACTATGGCTACACCTTC.

This rearrangement joins TRBV7-9 to TRBJ1-1; 9 nucleotides align to TRBD1. Looked up from germline, CDR1 is SEHNR and CDR2 is FQNEAQ (reference sequence). With V trimmed by 5 bases and J by 2 bases, 9 bases remained unmatched. The CDR3 is made up of 16 amino acids. DNA of the CDR3: TGTGCCAGCAGCAGTGGATACAGGGGGCTAAACACTGAAGCTTTCTTT. It codes for CASSSGYRGLNTEAFF.

Many counts were recorded for this clonotype. V gene TRBV12-3 or TRBV12-4 combines with J gene TRBJ1-2; D uncertain. CDR3 size: 13 residues. The V and J ends lost 7 bases and 5 bases respectively, with 14 bases between them. CDR3: CASTFGREYGYTF. The CDR3 nucleotides read TGTGCCAGCACTTTCGGCAGAGAATATGGCTACACCTTC.

The genes are TRBV30 and TRBJ2-7; a possible D gene is TRBD2 (5 bases). Deletions cut 6 bases from V and 2 bases from J, with 11 bases between. Germline loops: CDR1 GTSNPN, CDR2 SVGIG (reference sequence). The CDR3 is 12 amino acids. In DNA, the CDR3 is TGTGCCTGCATGAGGGAGACCTACGAGCAGTACTTC. Protein: CACMRETYEQYF.

This clonotype showed up many times. The chain links TRBV9 to TRBJ2-1; TRBD1 matches 7 bases. CDR3 length: 15 amino acids. Looked up from germline, CDR1 is SGDLS and CDR2 is YYNGEE. After removal of 3 bases from V and 6 bases from J, the junction contained 9 bases not matched to a gene. The chain's CDR3 is CASSDRDRVFNEQFF. Here the CDR3 DNA reads TGTGCCAGCAGCGACCGGGACAGAGTCTTCAATGAGCAGTTCTTC.

This clonotype was counted ten times or more. This sequence joins TRBV4-3 and TRBJ2-5; TRBD1 might be the D (6 bases). V was trimmed by 0 bases and J by 5 bases, leaving 13 bases between them. The CDR3 covers 15 residues. Germline CDR1 reads LGHNA; CDR2 reads YSLEER. The CDR3 loop is CASSQEMWQGETQYF. Written as DNA, the CDR3 is TGCGCCAGCAGCCAAGAGATGTGGCAGGGGGAGACCCAGTACTTC.

This clonotype was recorded at least ten times. The rearrangement links TRBV7-2 to TRBJ2-2; 7 nucleotides agree with TRBD2. CDR1 and CDR2 (germline): SGHTA, FQGNSA. J was trimmed by 5 bases and V by 6 bases; bases with no gene match: 3. This CDR3 contains 13 residues. CDR3 in amino acids: CASRLSGTGELFF. CDR3 DNA sequence: TGTGCCAGCAGGCTTAGCGGGACCGGGGAGCTGTTTTTT.

The rearrangement links TRBV7-9 to TRBJ2-2; D ambiguous. This CDR3 is 14 amino acids long. Germline CDR1 SEHNR, CDR2 FQNEAQ (reference sequence). Deletions cut 2 bases from V and 8 bases from J, with 12 bases between. The CDR3 nucleotides read TGTGCCAGCAGCTTATTGGCCGAGACGGGGGAGCTGTTTTTT. This encodes CASSLLAETGELFF.

This clonotype was seen a handful of times. The rearrangement links TRBV12-3 or TRBV12-4 to TRBJ2-7; a weak D match, TRBD1 (6 bases). V lost 0 bases, J lost 7 bases, and 13 bases lay in between. The CDR3 runs 14 residues. In DNA form, the CDR3 reads TGTGCCAGCAGTTTAGCGTTGAGAGGGGGTGAGCAGTACTTC. It yields the protein CASSLALRGGEQYF.

This clonotype was seen only a few times. The chain has TRBV27 and TRBJ2-7; D is perhaps TRBD2 (6 bases). The length of the CDR3 is 14 residues. Germline CDR1 is MNHEY and CDR2 is SMNVEV (reference sequence). The V gene lost 6 bases and the J gene lost 2 bases, with 14 bases spanning the gap. This CDR3 reads CASSPGRTTYEQYF. The CDR3 bases are TGTGCCAGCAGCCCCGGACGGACTACCTACGAGCAGTACTTC.

The chain recombines TRBV20-1 with TRBJ2-3; D possibly corresponds to TRBD2 (5 bases). Per germline, CDR1 DFQATT and CDR2 SNEGSKA (reference sequence). The CDR3 consists of 14 residues. Deletions cut 2 bases from V and 3 bases from J, with 12 bases between. The CDR3 region is CSARLSGETDTQYF. The DNA for the CDR3 is TGCAGTGCTAGACTGAGCGGAGAAACAGATACGCAGTATTTT.

The chain couples TRBV12-3 or TRBV12-4 to TRBJ1-3, with D perhaps TRBD1 (5 bases). This CDR3 has 16 amino acids. Trimming cost V 7 bases and J 0 bases, with 16 bases left between them. The CDR3, as DNA: TGTGCCAGCAAACCGGGGCCGGGGGTCTCTGGAAACACCATATATTTT. Translated: CASKPGPGVSGNTIYF.

This clonotype has only a few counts. This chain uses TRBV6-1 with TRBJ2-5, with 8 bases that match TRBD1. The CDR3 contains 13 residues. V dropped 6 bases and J dropped 5; count of bases not matched to a gene: 5. Germline values: CDR1 MNHNS, CDR2 SASEGT. CDR3: CASRRTGSETQYF. The CDR3 DNA reads TGTGCCAGCAGAAGGACAGGGAGCGAGACCCAGTACTTC.

This clonotype was observed many times. The chain has TRBV20-1 and TRBJ1-5; TRBD1 is a possible D gene (5 bases). Germline CDR1 DFQATT, CDR2 SNEGSKA (reference sequence). V lost 6 bases, J lost 2 bases, and 14 bases lay in between. The CDR3 contains 14 residues. This chain's CDR3 is CSALLGGGNQPQHF. The CDR3 DNA reads as TGCAGTGCCCTACTAGGAGGGGGCAATCAGCCCCAGCATTTT.

The table lists this clonotype with a few counts. The V gene is TRBV6-5, the J gene TRBJ2-1; D uncertain. Germline loops: CDR1 MNHEY, CDR2 SVGAGI. Trimming removed 0 bases from V and 2 bases from J, with 11 bases in between. The CDR3 has 16 residues. CDR3 sequence: CASSYSVGNPYNEQFF. CDR3 in DNA: TGTGCCAGCAGTTACTCAGTGGGCAACCCCTACAATGAGCAGTTCTTC.

The chain joins TRBV5-1 to TRBJ1-5, with 8 bases fitting TRBD1. The germline CDR1 and CDR2 sequences are SGHRS and YFSETQ. CDR3 size: 14 residues. The V and J ends lost 4 bases and 5 bases, in that order; junction bases with no gene match: 5. CDR3 in DNA: TGCGCCAGCAGCAATGGACAGGGTGATCAGCCCCAGCATTTT. Translated, it gives CASSNGQGDQPQHF.

The chain employs TRBV9 and TRBJ1-2; D may be TRBD1 (6 bases). The CDR3 loop spans 15 amino acids. In germline, CDR1 is SGDLS, CDR2 YYNGEE. Trimming pared 2 bases from V and 6 bases from J, leaving 17 bases between. The CDR3, as DNA: TGTGCCAGCAGCGTCGACAGAACAGGGTATCATGGCTACACCTTC. Its translation: CASSVDRTGYHGYTF.

The chain couples TRBV4-3 to TRBJ1-6, with no clear D. The V end lost 1 base, the J end lost 7 bases, and 5 bases lay between the germline ends. From germline, CDR1 is LGHNA and CDR2 YSLEER. CDR3 length equals 13 residues. CDR3 amino acids: CASSQVPNSPLHF. CDR3 DNA: TGCGCCAGCAGCCAAGTCCCGAATTCACCCCTCCACTTT.

This clonotype was detected many times. The chain carries TRBV7-9 and TRBJ1-1; D is possibly TRBD1 (5 bases). V was cut by 7 bases and J by 0 bases, with 9 bases left in between. Germline-derived CDR1 and CDR2 are SEHNR and FQNEAQ (reference sequence). The CDR3 loop spans 13 amino acids. CDR3 nucleotide sequence: TGTGCCAGCACCCGACAGCTGAACACTGAAGCTTTCTTT. Protein sequence: CASTRQLNTEAFF.

This clonotype showed up just a few times. CDR3 protein: CASSLGLAGARTEAFF. In DNA form, the CDR3 reads TGTGCCAGCAGCTTAGGGCTGGCAGGGGCCCGCACTGAAGCTTTCTTT. V and J are TRBV7-9 and TRBJ1-1; tentative D call: TRBD1 (6 bases). Trimming took off 1 base at V and 4 bases at J, with 16 bases between the two ends. The CDR3 contains 16 residues. Per the germline V gene, CDR1 is SEHNR and CDR2 is FQNEAQ (reference sequence).

This clonotype was observed a handful of times. This chain connects TRBV25-1 to TRBJ2-2; 7 bases map to TRBD1. The CDR3 runs to 16 residues. V trimming: 6 bases; J trimming: 0 bases; junction bases outside the gene matches: 7. CDR1 and CDR2 from the germline V gene are MGHDK and SYGVNS. In DNA, the CDR3 is TGTGCCAGCAGGAAACCCGGGACAGCGAACACCGGGGAGCTGTTTTTT. Amino acid sequence: CASRKPGTANTGELFF.

This clonotype has a count of ten or more. The J gene is TRBJ2-2, the V gene TRBV10-3; D unclear. This CDR3 is built from 16 residues. Germline CDR1 ENHRY, CDR2 SYGVKD. Trimming cost V 4 bases and J 0 bases, with 12 bases left between them. The CDR3 is CAISVGPAANTGELFF. The CDR3 coding sequence is TGTGCCATCAGTGTAGGGCCGGCTGCGAACACCGGGGAGCTGTTTTTT.